A selection of T cell receptor beta chains follows, all from one sample in a study of blood T cell repertoires in COVID-19. Measured with immunoSEQ multiplex PCR; TCRdb has only the in-frame clones, and not every one. The sample includes about 400,000 clones, 70% to 90% of them seen just once. Sequencing used PBMCs or T cells enriched from blood (not recorded which). The receptors were sampled from a woman aged 40 to 55 with acute COVID-19. Both conserved end residues are part of each CDR3. The D gene is left open where the match is weak. Part of the rows lack a size; the others show once, few, many or a class for expanded clones.

J: TRBJ2-7
V: TRBV2
size: .
D: .
CDR3: CASSVVGVRDEQYF
DNA: TGTGCCAGCAGTGTAGTCGGGGTACGGGACGAGCAGTACTTC

J: TRBJ1-5
V: TRBV7-9
size: .
D: .
CDR3: CASAAGNQPQHF
DNA: TGTGCCAGCGCGGCCGGCAATCAGCCCCAGCATTTT

J: TRBJ2-3
V: TRBV7-9
size: .
D: .
CDR3: CASSFMVGGTDTQYF
DNA: TGTGCCAGCAGCTTCATGGTCGGAGGCACAGATACGCAGTATTTT

J: TRBJ1-1
V: TRBV6-5
size: .
D: .
CDR3: CASSPSTGRGTEAFF
DNA: TGTGCCAGCAGTCCAAGCACAGGGAGAGGGACTGAAGCTTTCTTT

J: TRBJ1-2
V: TRBV12-5
size: .
D: .
CDR3: CASGLVPWVTGYGYTF
DNA: TGTGCTAGTGGTTTGGTACCATGGGTTACAGGCTATGGCTACACCTTC

J: TRBJ2-5
V: TRBV5-6
size: few
D: .
CDR3: CASSGTIQETQYF
DNA: TGTGCCAGCAGCGGGACAATCCAAGAGACCCAGTACTTC

J: TRBJ2-5
V: TRBV30
size: .
D: .
CDR3: CAWSKQVVETQYF
DNA: TGTGCCTGGAGCAAGCAGGTTGTTGAGACCCAGTACTTC

J: TRBJ2-7
V: TRBV7-2
size: .
D: .
CDR3: CASSLVSQGRHEQYF
DNA: TGTGCCAGCAGCTTAGTTTCACAGGGTAGGCACGAGCAGTACTTC

J: TRBJ1-5
V: TRBV3-1/TRBV3-2
size: .
D: .
CDR3: CASSQQGLTQHF
DNA: TGTGCCAGCAGCCAACAGGGTCTAACCCAGCATTTT

J: TRBJ2-5
V: TRBV19
size: .
D: TRBD2
CDR3: CASSNQRGWGTQYF
DNA: TGTGCCAGTAGTAACCAGCGGGGATGGGGGACCCAGTACTTC

J: TRBJ1-2
V: TRBV6-1
size: .
D: .
CDR3: CASSEGGDYGYTF
DNA: TGTGCCAGCAGTGAAGGGGGAGACTATGGCTACACCTTC

J: TRBJ2-1
V: TRBV5-4
size: few
D: TRBD2
CDR3: CASSLDGGAGNEQFF
DNA: TGTGCCAGCAGCTTGGACGGGGGGGCCGGGAATGAGCAGTTCTTC

J: TRBJ2-1
V: TRBV5-1
size: .
D: TRBD2
CDR3: CASSLRASGPYNEQFF
DNA: TGCGCCAGCAGCTTGAGGGCTAGCGGGCCGTACAATGAGCAGTTCTTC

J: TRBJ2-7
V: TRBV5-1
size: .
D: TRBD1
CDR3: CASSFRLRGQGIYEQYF
DNA: TGCGCCAGCAGCTTTCGGCTGAGGGGACAGGGTATCTACGAGCAGTACTTC

J: TRBJ1-2
V: TRBV5-1
size: once
D: .
CDR3: CASSLKGDNYGYTF
DNA: TGCGCCAGCAGCTTAAAGGGGGATAACTATGGCTACACCTTC

J: TRBJ2-3
V: TRBV7-9
size: .
D: .
CDR3: CASSLRRSSTDTQYF
DNA: TGTGCCAGCAGCTTAAGGCGGTCTTCAACAGATACGCAGTATTTT

J: TRBJ2-2
V: TRBV5-6
size: .
D: .
CDR3: CASSLVPEATGELFF
DNA: TGTGCCAGCAGCTTGGTACCCGAGGCCACCGGGGAGCTGTTTTTT

J: TRBJ1-1
V: TRBV19
size: once
D: TRBD1
CDR3: CASSLNRQGNTEAFF
DNA: TGTGCCAGTAGTTTGAACAGACAGGGGAACACTGAAGCTTTCTTT

J: TRBJ1-2
V: TRBV2
size: .
D: TRBD1
CDR3: CASRGSGQGRNGYTF
DNA: TGTGCCAGCAGGGGCTCGGGACAGGGGCGGAATGGCTACACCTTC

J: TRBJ1-2
V: TRBV18
size: .
D: .
CDR3: CASSPSGEYGYTF
DNA: TGTGCCAGCTCACCGTCCGGGGAATATGGCTACACCTTC

J: TRBJ1-1
V: TRBV5-6
size: .
D: .
CDR3: CASRQGWGNTEAFF
DNA: TGTGCCAGCAGACAGGGCTGGGGGAACACTGAAGCTTTCTTT

J: TRBJ1-4
V: TRBV6-5
size: .
D: .
CDR3: CASSYMAGGEKLFF
DNA: TGTGCCAGCAGTTACATGGCGGGGGGTGAAAAACTGTTTTTT

J: TRBJ1-1
V: TRBV5-1
size: .
D: .
CDR3: CASSYGPGVGEGTEAFF
DNA: TGCGCCAGCAGCTACGGACCGGGAGTTGGGGAGGGGACTGAAGCTTTCTTT

J: TRBJ2-4
V: TRBV30
size: .
D: TRBD2
CDR3: CAWSGGEHTVAKNIQYF
DNA: TGTGCCTGGTCGGGGGGGGAACACACGGTAGCCAAAAACATTCAGTACTTC

J: TRBJ1-1
V: TRBV19
size: .
D: TRBD1
CDR3: CASSTSGGLSIDTEAFF
DNA: TGTGCCAGTAGTACATCAGGGGGCTTGAGTATCGACACTGAAGCTTTCTTT

J: TRBJ1-3
V: TRBV5-1
size: .
D: TRBD1
CDR3: CASSTGQGASGNTIYF
DNA: TGCGCCAGCAGCACAGGACAGGGGGCTTCTGGAAACACCATATATTTT

J: TRBJ2-5
V: TRBV19
size: .
D: TRBD2
CDR3: CASSLRLAGGPSGETQYF
DNA: TGTGCCAGTAGTCTACGACTAGCGGGGGGGCCATCGGGAGAGACCCAGTACTTC

J: TRBJ2-7
V: TRBV20-1
size: .
D: .
CDR3: CSASVGYYEQYF
DNA: TGCAGTGCTAGTGTCGGTTACTACGAGCAGTACTTC

J: TRBJ2-5
V: TRBV12-5
size: .
D: TRBD2
CDR3: CASGPGTSGGAETQYF
DNA: TGTGCTAGTGGTCCGGGGACTAGCGGGGGGGCCGAGACCCAGTACTTC

J: TRBJ1-2
V: TRBV4-2
size: .
D: .
CDR3: CASSQVGPEGTGYTF
DNA: TGTGCCAGCAGCCAAGTTGGTCCTGAGGGTACTGGCTACACCTTC

J: TRBJ1-2
V: TRBV6-5
size: .
D: TRBD1
CDR3: CASSYEPGTGYGYTF
DNA: TGTGCCAGCAGTTACGAACCAGGGACAGGCTATGGCTACACCTTC

J: TRBJ2-5
V: TRBV4-1
size: .
D: TRBD1
CDR3: CASSPEPGTEYQETQYF
DNA: TGCGCCAGCAGCCCGGAGCCCGGGACAGAGTACCAAGAGACCCAGTACTTC

J: TRBJ1-1
V: TRBV5-1
size: .
D: TRBD1
CDR3: CASSPGQGTMNTEAFF
DNA: TGCGCCAGCAGCCCAGGACAGGGTACCATGAACACTGAAGCTTTCTTT

J: TRBJ1-1
V: TRBV5-8
size: .
D: TRBD1
CDR3: CASSLGTGSGTEAFF
DNA: TGTGCCAGCAGCTTGGGGACAGGGTCCGGCACTGAAGCTTTCTTT

J: TRBJ1-3
V: TRBV6-5
size: .
D: .
CDR3: CASSRQGDTIYF
DNA: TGTGCCAGCAGTCGTCAGGGTGACACCATATATTTT

J: TRBJ2-3
V: TRBV4-2
size: .
D: TRBD2
CDR3: CASSQTLAGGADTQYF
DNA: TGTGCCAGCAGCCAAACTCTAGCGGGGGGAGCAGATACGCAGTATTTT

J: TRBJ2-3
V: TRBV6-5
size: .
D: TRBD1
CDR3: CASIPTGVPTDTQYF
DNA: TGTGCCAGCATCCCTACAGGGGTTCCCACAGATACGCAGTATTTT

J: TRBJ1-2
V: TRBV5-4
size: once
D: .
CDR3: CASSTGTNNYGYTF
DNA: TGTGCCAGCAGCACCGGGACAAATAACTATGGCTACACCTTC

J: TRBJ1-1
V: TRBV5-4
size: .
D: TRBD1
CDR3: CASSSDRWNTEAFF
DNA: TGTGCCAGCAGCTCGGACAGGTGGAACACTGAAGCTTTCTTT

J: TRBJ1-5
V: TRBV6-5
size: .
D: .
CDR3: CASSSLSQPQHF
DNA: TGTGCCAGCAGTTCGTTGAGTCAGCCCCAGCATTTT

J: TRBJ1-1
V: TRBV7-2
size: .
D: TRBD1
CDR3: CASSLGTGVGSTEAFF
DNA: TGTGCCAGCAGCTTAGGGACAGGGGTTGGTAGCACTGAAGCTTTCTTT